This T cell receptor beta chain emerged from a study of blood T cell repertoires in COVID-19. Authors' methods: Amplification of reference gene primers was used by the study to estimate nucleated cell counts. Produced via immunoSEQ multiplex PCR; TCRdb's table is partial and in-frame only. That table supplies the V and J calls and clone size; D and trimming were determined from the DNA. In the table there are roughly 67,000 clones, around 83% of which are singletons. The V gene's germline CDR1 is MNHNY and CDR2 SVGAGI (reference sequence). V was shortened by 0 bases and J by 7 bases, with 12 bases between the two germline ends. The CDR3 runs 14 residues.

Sequencing was carried out using peripheral blood. This sequence joins TRBV6-6 and TRBJ2-5; D not resolved. This receptor was taken from a woman aged 60-70 years with acute or convalescent COVID-19. CDR3 loop: CASSYSEAKVTQYF. As DNA, the CDR3 is TGTGCCAGCAGTTACTCCGAGGCGAAGGTGACCCAGTACTTC.